Each of the 10 T cell receptor beta chains below was sequenced from the same sample in a study of control samples from healthy donors and cancer patients. Assay used: immunoSEQ multiplex PCR; TCRdb lists only in-frame clones, some missing. There are some 120,000 clones in the sample; over 90% occur only once, and less than 3.5% lies in the top ten. Source material: blood. These receptors were obtained from a man under 40 in good health.

The chain links TRBV5-6 to TRBJ1-1; the match to TRBD1 covers 8 bases. With 0 bases clipped from V and 5 bases from J, the junction kept 6 bases outside the gene matches. Germline loops: CDR1 SGHDT, CDR2 YYEEEE. The CDR3 has 15 residues. CDR3 residues: CASSLGAGGRTEAFF. CDR3 coding DNA: TGTGCCAGCAGCTTGGGGGCAGGGGGCAGGACTGAAGCTTTCTTT.

The V call is TRBV29-1, the J call TRBJ2-2, with D tentatively TRBD2 (5 bases). Trimming took 7 bases from V and 4 from J, leaving 16 bases between them. The CDR3 is 14 amino acids. Germline V lookup: CDR1 SQVTM, CDR2 ANQGSEA. DNA for the CDR3: TGCAGCGCCACTAGGTCTCCCAGCACCGGGGAGCTGTTTTTT. This encodes CSATRSPSTGELFF.

V usage is TRBV5-4 and J usage is TRBJ2-1; 8 positions agree with TRBD2. The CDR3 runs to 15 residues. Germline CDR1 is SGHNT and CDR2 is YYREEE (reference sequence). The V segment lost 4 bases and the J segment 7 bases; nucleotides outside the gene matches: 10. The CDR3, as DNA: TGTGCCAGCAGCCCAACGGGGGGGCCGGGGAATGAGCAGTTCTTC. Amino acids: CASSPTGGPGNEQFF.

This chain connects TRBV6-1 to TRBJ2-2, with D perhaps matching TRBD2 (5 bases). V lost 0 bases, J lost 3 bases, and 11 bases lay in between. This CDR3 region has 16 residues. CDR1 is MNHNS, CDR2 SASEGT, per germline. The CDR3 DNA is TGTGCCAGCAGTGAAGCCGTCGGGATTTACACCGGGGAGCTGTTTTTT. Protein product: CASSEAVGIYTGELFF.

The chain recombines TRBV5-1 with TRBJ2-5; TRBD2 might be the D (6 bases). Germline CDR1 SGHRS, CDR2 YFSETQ. V gave up 1 base and J gave up 4 bases, with 17 bases separating them. The CDR3 is made up of 16 amino acids. The CDR3 coding sequence is TGCGCCAGCAGCTTGAGGGGACTCCCCACTGCAGAGACCCAGTACTTC. Encoded protein: CASSLRGLPTAETQYF.

The chain recombines TRBV21-1 with TRBJ2-7. TRBV21-1 is a known pseudogene. CDR3 length: 16 residues. The CDR3 sequence: CASSKRWPTLPYEQYF. The CDR3 DNA follows: TGTGCCAGCAGCAAAAGGTGGCCCACGCTGCCTTACGAGCAGTACTTC.

On this clone itself: Other DNA variants within this sample encode the same CDR3. The chain recombines TRBV27 with TRBJ1-4; TRBD1 might be the D (5 bases). The V end lost 3 bases, the J end lost 5 bases, and 7 bases lay between the germline ends. This CDR3 contains 13 residues. Per germline, CDR1 MNHEY and CDR2 SMNVEV (reference sequence). DNA for the CDR3: TGTGCCAGCAGTTTTGGGGGAAATGAAAAACTGTTTTTT. It translates to CASSFGGNEKLFF.

The rearrangement joins TRBV6-5 to TRBJ2-2; possibly TRBD2 for D (6 bases). V gave up 7 bases and J gave up 1 base, with 13 bases separating them. CDR3 length: 15 residues. The V gene's germline CDR1 is MNHEY and CDR2 SVGAGI. As DNA, the CDR3 is TGTGCCAGCACCCGGGGGTCGGGGAACACCGGGGAGCTGTTTTTT. This gives the protein CASTRGSGNTGELFF.

The V and J genes are TRBV5-4 and TRBJ1-4, with D possibly being TRBD1 (5 bases). Looked up from germline, CDR1 is SGHNT and CDR2 is YYREEE (reference sequence). The CDR3 is 14 amino acids. Trimming pared 0 bases from V and 5 bases from J, leaving 8 bases between. The CDR3 is CASSLGSGNEKLFF. The CDR3 DNA reads TGTGCCAGCAGCTTGGGTTCAGGGAATGAAAAACTGTTTTTT.

This rearrangement joins TRBV27 to TRBJ1-2, with 7 bases lining up with TRBD1. The CDR3 is 13 amino acids. V shed 5 bases and J 7 bases; nucleotides not matched to a gene: 7. The germline gives CDR1 MNHEY, CDR2 SMNVEV (reference sequence). The CDR3 sequence: CASSLNRGGGYTF. Here the CDR3 DNA reads TGTGCCAGCAGTCTCAACAGGGGCGGTGGCTACACCTTC.